This T cell receptor (beta chain) was sequenced for a study of Ad26.COV2.S vaccination and SARS-CoV-2 variants. Repertoires were generated with immunoSEQ multiplex PCR, while TCRdb's copy carries only in-frame clones and drops some. The table has about 350,000 clones, about 88% seen once; the top ten hold 6.4%. Treatment defined: some 20 received Ad26.COV2.S at low or high dose, single or two shots; about 5 received placebo; per-sample allocation not given. Collection of samples fell on day 63 after the first vaccine or placebo injection. In Boston, the donor was an adult between 18-55 years of age. Notes on the study in general: Vaccine recipients posted higher spike-specific TCR breadth than their placebo counterparts. An underestimation of total T cell responses may have resulted from the TCR breadth and depth analyses.

With respect to this clone: Its matching antigen is unknown.

This TCR was sampled from a person aged 18 to 59 who received the Ad26.COV2.S COVID-19 vaccine or a placebo. Here the sequenced sample was peripheral blood, taken in a trial of Ad26.COV2.S vaccine versus placebo.

The CDR3 protein is CASKYTDRYEAFF. The CDR3 DNA reads TGTGCCAGCAAATATACCGACCGGTATGAAGCTTTCTTT. The chain recombines TRBV25-1 with TRBJ1-1; no clear D gene. Germline CDR1 is MGHDK and CDR2 is SYGVNS. Between the trimmed V and J ends, which lost 7 bases and 7 bases, there was a span of 16 bases. CDR3 length: 13 amino acids.